The 10 T cell receptor beta chains below all came from one sample that was sequenced in a study of tissue T cells after allogeneic stem cell transplantation. Assay used: immunoSEQ multiplex PCR; TCRdb lists only in-frame clones, some missing. In the table there are some 5,200 clones, about 70% of which are singletons. This sample comprised tissue from the colon, obtained at autopsy. Source of these receptors: a female donor of 60 years or more with lung cancer.

V and J are TRBV11-2 and TRBJ2-7; D is ambiguous. The CDR3 is made up of 14 amino acids. Germline V lookup: CDR1 SGHAT, CDR2 FQNNGV. V was shortened by 5 bases and J by 1 base, with 12 bases between the two germline ends. The CDR3 sequence: CASSEAQASYEQYF. CDR3 DNA: TGTGCCAGCAGCGAAGCCCAGGCTTCCTACGAGCAGTACTTC. The full variable domain, with the rest looked up from reference TRBV11-2 and TRBJ2-7, is EAGVAQSPRYKIIEKRQSVAFWCNPISGHATLYWYQQILGQGPKLLIQFQNNGVVDDSQLPKDRFSAERLKGVDSTLKIQPAKLEDSAVYLCASSEAQASYEQYFGPGTRLTVT.

This clone has a handful of counts. V usage is TRBV5-6 and J usage is TRBJ2-7; TRBD1 is a possible D gene (6 bases). The CDR3 is made up of 14 amino acids. The germline V gene encodes CDR1 SGHDT and CDR2 YYEEEE. Trimming pared 6 bases from V and 0 bases from J, leaving 13 bases between. Written as DNA, the CDR3 is TGTGCCAGCACCCCACAGGGATTCTCCTACGAGCAGTACTTC. This gives the protein CASTPQGFSYEQYF.

The chain has TRBV5-6 and TRBJ2-7; a weak D match, TRBD1 (6 bases). Trimming stripped 4 bases from V and 2 bases from J, with 16 bases between. From germline, CDR1 is SGHDT and CDR2 YYEEEE. The CDR3 consists of 15 residues. The CDR3 loop reads CASSRIRDNPYEQYF. Written as DNA, the CDR3 is TGTGCCAGCAGCCGTATCCGGGACAACCCCTACGAGCAGTACTTC.

The chain's CDR3 is CASSAEGADGYTF. The CDR3 DNA is TGTGCCAGCAGCGCCGAGGGGGCGGATGGCTACACCTTC. V and J are TRBV9 and TRBJ1-2; 7 bases match TRBD1. CDR3 length: 13 residues. Germline V lookup: CDR1 SGDLS, CDR2 YYNGEE. V lost 3 bases, J lost 6 bases, and 5 bases stayed unmatched.

The CDR3: CASTQGPTTSEAFF. DNA of the CDR3: TGTGCCAGCACCCAAGGACCAACAACCTCGGAAGCTTTCTTT. This chain uses TRBV5-5 with TRBJ1-1; D remains ambiguous. The CDR3 extends over 14 amino acids. Trimming cost V 6 bases and J 8 bases, with 20 bases left between them. The germline CDR1 and CDR2 sequences are SGHKS and YYEKEE (reference sequence).

The V gene is TRBV6-4, the J gene TRBJ2-1; D possibly matches TRBD1 or TRBD2 (7 bases each). Trimming took 5 bases from V and 8 from J, leaving 16 bases between them. The CDR3 contains 14 residues. The germline CDR1 and CDR2 sequences are MRHNA and SNTAGT. CDR3 nucleotide sequence: TGTGCCAGCAGTCGGACTAGAGGGGGCGATGAGCAGTTCTTC. Its protein product is CASSRTRGGDEQFF.

This clone appeared a few times. The chain recombines TRBV2 with TRBJ1-5, with 10 bases identical to TRBD1. With 6 bases clipped from V and 4 bases from J, the junction kept 6 bases outside the gene matches. Germline CDR1 SNHLY, CDR2 FYNNEI. The CDR3 runs to 15 residues. In DNA form, the CDR3 reads TGTGCCAGCAGCTCCAGACAGGGGGCTAATCAGCCCCAGCATTTT. Translating gives CASSSRQGANQPQHF.

This clone has a single count. The V gene is TRBV19, the J gene TRBJ2-7; possible D gene TRBD1, 7 bases. CDR3 length equals 15 residues. Per the germline V gene, CDR1 is LNHDA and CDR2 is SQIVND (reference sequence). V lost 4 bases to trimming and J lost 0 bases, with 13 bases between them. CDR3 residues: CASSTGGGYSYEQYF. In DNA, the CDR3 is TGTGCCAGTAGTACAGGAGGGGGCTACTCCTACGAGCAGTACTTC.

The rearrangement joins TRBV6-5 to TRBJ2-1, with D possibly being TRBD2 (5 bases). Germline lookup yields CDR1 MNHEY and CDR2 SVGAGI. The CDR3 runs to 15 residues. V was clipped by 2 bases and J by 5 bases, with 13 bases between them. CDR3 amino acids: CASSYGSLGHNEQFF. In DNA, the CDR3 is TGTGCCAGCAGTTACGGGAGTCTAGGCCACAATGAGCAGTTCTTC.

The rearrangement links TRBV7-8 to TRBJ2-5; possible D gene TRBD2, 6 bases. Trimming left V 4 bases short and J 4 bases short, with 10 bases between. In germline, CDR1 is SGHVS, CDR2 FQNEAQ. CDR3 size: 13 residues. In DNA, the CDR3 is TGTGCCAGCAGCTCTGGAGGGCCAGAGACCCAGTACTTC. Translated: CASSSGGPETQYF.